One sample yielded the 28 T cell receptor beta chains listed below, sequenced in a study of blood T cell repertoires in COVID-19. Data came from immunoSEQ multiplex PCR; TCRdb stores just in-frame clones and leaves some out. The table shows about 42,000 clones, with around 85% occurring only once. The sample consisted of peripheral blood. The receptor source for this set is a human donor in a cohort sampled during active COVID-19.

This chain links TRBV11-2 with TRBJ2-7, with a weak D call TRBD2 (5 bases). V dropped 5 bases and J dropped 6 bases, with 17 bases sitting between them. CDR3 size: 14 residues. CDR1 SGHAT and CDR2 FQNNGV come from the germline V gene. The CDR3 DNA follows: TGTGCCAGCAGCCTTCTAGGCGAGGGATTCGAGCAGTACTTC. Its protein is CASSLLGEGFEQYF. Looking up the rest from reference TRBV11-2 and TRBJ2-7 gives the full variable domain: EAGVAQSPRYKIIEKRQSVAFWCNPISGHATLYWYQQILGQGPKLLIQFQNNGVVDDSQLPKDRFSAERLKGVDSTLKIQPAKLEDSAVYLCASSLLGEGFEQYFGPGTRLTVT.

This clone has just one count. The chain uses TRBV7-9 and TRBJ2-2, with a tentative D call TRBD2 (5 bases). The CDR3 runs 13 residues. The V and J ends lost 3 bases and 4 bases respectively, with 6 bases between them. CDR1 is SEHNR, CDR2 FQNEAQ, per germline (reference sequence). This chain's CDR3 is CASSLGSTGELFF. DNA for the CDR3: TGTGCCAGCAGCTTGGGGAGCACCGGGGAGCTGTTTTTT.

The chain has TRBV5-6 and TRBJ1-4; TRBD1 is a possible D gene (5 bases). Trimming cost V 4 bases and J 4 bases, with 17 bases left between them. Germline V gene sequence: CDR1 SGHDT, CDR2 YYEEEE. This CDR3 has 16 residues. The CDR3: CASSPTAGVFNEKLFF. The CDR3 bases are TGTGCCAGCAGCCCCACGGCGGGGGTCTTTAATGAAAAACTGTTTTTT.

The rearrangement links TRBV28 to TRBJ1-2, with D tentatively TRBD1 (6 bases). The CDR3 consists of 16 residues. Trimming removed 6 bases from V and 4 bases from J, with 21 bases in between. Germline V gene lookup returns CDR1 MDHEN and CDR2 SYDVKM. The CDR3 DNA reads as TGTGCCAGCAGCAAAGGGGGGGCCCTAAGCGGCTATGGCTACACCTTC. Protein: CASSKGGALSGYGYTF.

The chain couples TRBV5-5 to TRBJ1-5; 9 bases are shared with TRBD1. Germline CDR1 is SGHKS and CDR2 is YYEKEE (reference sequence). The ends lost 2 bases at V and 4 bases at J; junction bases unmatched: 4. CDR3 length: 15 amino acids. The CDR3 protein is CASSFGTGWNQPQHF. The CDR3 region has the DNA TGTGCCAGCAGCTTCGGGACAGGGTGGAATCAGCCCCAGCATTTT.

The gene calls are TRBV28 and TRBJ2-3, with 7 bases that match TRBD1. The CDR3 length is 13 residues. The V gene's germline CDR1 is MDHEN and CDR2 SYDVKM. Trimming at V came to 5 bases and at J to 7 bases, leaving 6 bases not matched to a gene. The CDR3 DNA follows: TGTGCCAGCAGTCATAACAGGGGAAATACGCAGTATTTT. Translating gives CASSHNRGNTQYF.

The CDR3 protein is CASSPLGSSYEQYF. The CDR3 DNA sequence: TGCGCCAGCAGCCCCCTGGGGAGCTCCTACGAGCAGTACTTC. This chain connects TRBV5-1 to TRBJ2-7, with TRBD2 as a possible D gene (5 bases). The CDR3 runs 14 residues. The germline V gene has CDR1 SGHRS and CDR2 YFSETQ. Trimming stripped 4 bases from V and 0 bases from J, with 11 bases between.

The chain has TRBV4-1 and TRBJ2-1, with 10 bases lining up with TRBD2. V trimming: 0 bases; J trimming: 10 bases; junction bases outside the gene matches: 24. Germline values: CDR1 MGHRA, CDR2 YSYEKL. The CDR3 is made up of 21 amino acids. The CDR3 coding sequence is TGCGCCAGCAGCCAAGAACCCCCCAGCGGGGGGGCCCATACCCTCGGGGAGGAGCAGTTCTTC. Translated: CASSQEPPSGGAHTLGEEQFF.

The chain is built from TRBV2 and TRBJ2-7; tentative D call: TRBD1 (6 bases). Germline V gives CDR1 SNHLY, CDR2 FYNNEI. The CDR3 totals 12 residues. V was cut by 5 bases and J by 3 bases, with 8 bases left in between. In nucleotides, the CDR3 is TGTGCCAGCAGTTACAGGGACTACGAGCAGTACTTC. It yields the protein CASSYRDYEQYF.

The chain has TRBV9 and TRBJ2-2, with D possibly matching TRBD2 (5 bases). The V gene's germline CDR1 is SGDLS and CDR2 YYNGEE. The CDR3 runs 18 residues. V lost 0 bases and J 6 bases, leaving 21 bases between the germline ends. CDR3 sequence: CASSVGLARAGEAGELFF. The CDR3 coding sequence is TGTGCCAGCAGCGTAGGATTGGCGAGGGCAGGCGAGGCCGGGGAGCTGTTTTTT. Full variable domain (missing parts from reference TRBV9 and TRBJ2-2): DSGVTQTPKHLITATGQRVTLRCSPRSGDLSVYWYQQSLDQGLQFLIQYYNGEERAKGNILERFSAQQFPDLHSELNLSSLELGDSALYFCASSVGLARAGEAGELFFGEGSRLTVL.

The chain employs TRBV14 and TRBJ2-3; D is perhaps TRBD2 (6 bases). The CDR3 runs 13 residues. The germline V gene has CDR1 SGHDN and CDR2 FVKESK. V shed 4 bases and J shed 4 bases, with 9 bases lying between them. CDR3 region: CASSLGGADTQYF. CDR3 nucleotide sequence: TGTGCCAGCAGCCTCGGAGGGGCAGATACGCAGTATTTT.

This clone was observed a few times. This chain uses TRBV9 with TRBJ1-2, with 10 bases identical to TRBD1. Germline trimming cut 4 bases from V and 8 bases from J; bases unmatched to any gene: 8. The CDR3 is 14 amino acids. CDR1 SGDLS and CDR2 YYNGEE come from the germline V gene. The CDR3 sequence is CASSPGTGVGGYTF. The CDR3 coding sequence is TGTGCCAGCAGCCCAGGGACAGGGGTTGGCGGCTACACCTTC.

CDR3 in amino acids: CASSLAGTRSDTQYF. CDR3 nucleotides: TGTGCCAGCAGCTTAGCGGGGACTAGGTCAGATACGCAGTATTTT. The chain is built from TRBV7-2 and TRBJ2-3; TRBD2 agrees at 8 bases. The V and J ends lost 0 bases and 4 bases, in that order; junction bases with no gene match: 3. CDR1 and CDR2 from the germline V gene are SGHTA and FQGNSA. The CDR3 runs to 15 residues.

This clone is categorized as medium-sized. CDR3 sequence: CASSNQLYNEQFF. The CDR3 nucleotides read TGTGCCAGTAGTAATCAATTGTACAATGAGCAGTTCTTC. The chain employs TRBV19 and TRBJ2-1, with D uncertain. The CDR3 consists of 13 residues. The V gene's germline CDR1 is LNHDA and CDR2 SQIVND (reference sequence). V gave up 4 bases and J gave up 4 bases, with 8 bases separating them. Filled out from reference TRBV19 and TRBJ2-1, the complete variable domain reads DGGITQSPKYLFRKEGQNVTLSCEQNLNHDAMYWYRQDPGQGLRLIYYSQIVNDFQKGDIAEGYSVSREKKESFPLTVTSAQKNPTAFYLCASSNQLYNEQFFGPGTRLTVL.

The chain carries TRBV5-1 and TRBJ1-5; 7 bases fit TRBD1. The CDR3 has 15 residues. Germline values: CDR1 SGHRS, CDR2 YFSETQ. The V gene end was trimmed by 0 bases and the J gene end by 7 bases; junction bases not matched to a gene: 7. The CDR3 nucleotides are TGCGCCAGCAGCTTGGGACAGGGATTCGAGCAGCCCCAGCATTTT. Its translation is CASSLGQGFEQPQHF. The entire variable domain, with the rest obtained from reference TRBV5-1 and TRBJ1-5, is as follows: KAGVTQTPRYLIKTRGQQVTLSCSPISGHRSVSWYQQTPGQGLQFLFEYFSETQRNKGNFPGRFSGRQFSNSRSEMNVSTLELGDSALYLCASSLGQGFEQPQHFGDGTRLSIL.

The chain has TRBV7-2 and TRBJ1-1; maybe TRBD1 (6 bases). Per germline, CDR1 SGHTA and CDR2 FQGNSA. V lost 5 bases and J lost 5, with 12 bases in between. The CDR3 has 13 amino acids. The CDR3 DNA is TGTGCCAGCAGCCAGGGGCGAGGGACTGAAGCTTTCTTT. Translating it yields CASSQGRGTEAFF.

This chain joins TRBV19 and TRBJ2-1, with 7 bases that match TRBD2. The CDR3 runs 13 residues. Germline V gene lookup returns CDR1 LNHDA and CDR2 SQIVND (reference sequence). V gave up 7 bases and J gave up 8 bases; unmatched junction bases: 8. The CDR3 region is CASTGLGQHEQFF. CDR3 nucleotides: TGTGCCAGTACCGGACTAGGGCAACATGAGCAGTTCTTC.

This clone was seen more than once but under ten times. The gene calls are TRBV1 and TRBJ2-7; the table's D call, TRBD2, was not checked against the DNA. TRBV1 is an annotated pseudogene. This CDR3 is built from 16 residues. CDR3 protein: CTSSLGIKRGGREQYF. The DNA for the CDR3 is TGCACCAGCAGCCTAGGGATCAAGCGGGGGGGCCGAGAGCAGTACTTC.

V is TRBV28 and J is TRBJ2-4; perhaps TRBD1 as D (5 bases). Germline-derived CDR1 and CDR2 are MDHEN and SYDVKM. The CDR3 spans 14 residues. V was trimmed by 1 base and J by 7 bases, leaving 11 bases between them. The CDR3 bases are TGTGCCAGCAGTTTATCCAAGGCAGGGAACATTCAGTACTTC. It is translated as CASSLSKAGNIQYF. The whole variable domain, remainder taken from reference TRBV28 and TRBJ2-4, is DVKVTQSSRYLVKRTGEKVFLECVQDMDHENMFWYRQDPGLGLRLIYFSYDVKMKEKGDIPEGYSVSREKKERFSLILESASTNQTSMYLCASSLSKAGNIQYFGAGTRLSVL.

This clone was detected only once. The CDR3 DNA sequence: TGTGCCAGTAGTATTAATGGCAATCAGCCCCAGCATTTT. Translation gives CASSINGNQPQHF. V and J are TRBV19 and TRBJ1-5; D call uncertain. CDR1 and CDR2 from the germline V gene are LNHDA and SQIVND (reference sequence). This CDR3 spans 13 amino acids. V dropped 3 bases and J dropped 2 bases, with 5 bases sitting between them.

J is TRBJ1-1 and V is TRBV6-5, with a possible D match to TRBD1 (6 bases). V was trimmed by 2 bases and J by 6 bases, leaving 10 bases between them. Germline V gene data show CDR1 as MNHEY and CDR2 as SVGAGI. The CDR3 consists of 13 residues. The CDR3 spells CASSYPTGSEAFF. The CDR3 region has the DNA TGTGCCAGCAGTTACCCGACAGGCTCTGAAGCTTTCTTT.

V is TRBV2 and J is TRBJ1-6; TRBD1 is a possible D gene (6 bases). Germline V gives CDR1 SNHLY, CDR2 FYNNEI. Deletions cut 8 bases from V and 7 bases from J, with 9 bases between. The CDR3 covers 12 residues. The CDR3 is CASRQENSPLHF. DNA for the CDR3: TGTGCCAGCCGACAGGAAAATTCACCCCTCCACTTT.

The CDR3 spells CASSPTGVNTEAFF. The CDR3 DNA follows: TGTGCCAGCAGCCCAACAGGGGTGAACACTGAAGCTTTCTTT. The chain carries TRBV7-9 and TRBJ1-1; 7 bases line up with TRBD1. The CDR3 contains 14 residues. J was trimmed by 0 bases and V by 5 bases; bases with no gene match: 3. CDR1 SEHNR and CDR2 FQNEAQ come from the germline V gene (reference sequence). Together with reference TRBV7-9 and TRBJ1-1, the CDR3 gives the full variable domain: DTGVSQNPRHKITKRGQNVTFRCDPISEHNRLYWYRQTLGQGPEFLTYFQNEAQLEKSRLLSDRFSAERPKGSFSTLEIQRTEQGDSAMYLCASSPTGVNTEAFFGQGTRLTVV.

This clone appeared once. The chain employs TRBV5-1 and TRBJ2-7, with 7 bases lining up with TRBD1. The CDR3 length is 14 residues. Germline values: CDR1 SGHRS, CDR2 YFSETQ. Trimming took 0 bases from V and 6 from J; bases not matched to a gene: 6. This chain's CDR3 is CASSLGTGVREQYF. Here the CDR3 DNA reads TGCGCCAGCAGCTTGGGGACAGGAGTTCGCGAGCAGTACTTC.

The chain is built from TRBV28 and TRBJ1-6, with TRBD1 matching over 7 bases. This CDR3 has 17 amino acids. Germline V gene data show CDR1 as MDHEN and CDR2 as SYDVKM. The junction had 16 bases not matched to a gene; V was cut back by 4 bases and J by 10 bases. CDR3: CASSSGASGTVLSPLHF. The DNA of the CDR3 is TGTGCCAGCAGTTCGGGTGCTAGTGGGACAGTCTTGTCACCCCTCCACTTT.

V and J are TRBV7-3 and TRBJ1-1; 7 positions agree with TRBD1. The germline CDR1 and CDR2 sequences are SGHTA and FQGTGA. V trimming: 1 base; J trimming: 6 bases; junction bases outside the gene matches: 11. The CDR3 covers 16 residues. The CDR3, as DNA: TGTGCCAGCAGCTTAAGAGGGGGCGCGCTGGCTGCTGAAGCTTTCTTT. It encodes CASSLRGGALAAEAFF.

The rearrangement uses TRBV10-3 and TRBJ1-2, with D possibly matching TRBD1 (5 bases). The length of the CDR3 is 13 residues. Germline CDR1 reads ENHRY; CDR2 reads SYGVKD. V lost 4 bases, J lost 6 bases, and 12 bases lay in between. In DNA, the CDR3 is TGTGCCATCAGTGGGCAGGGTGGTGATGGCTACACCTTC. Translation gives CAISGQGGDGYTF.

This sequence joins TRBV7-8 and TRBJ2-7; 11 positions match TRBD1. Germline trimming cut 0 bases from V and 4 bases from J; bases unmatched to any gene: 2. Germline lookup yields CDR1 SGHVS and CDR2 FQNEAQ. This CDR3 contains 15 residues. CDR3 DNA: TGTGCCAGCAGCTTAGCGGGACAGGGGGGATACGAGCAGTACTTC. It translates to CASSLAGQGGYEQYF.